This TCR beta chain was captured by sequencing in a study of T cells in Graves' hyperthyroidism and ophthalmopathy. General study findings and limits: In the analysis, a 13 V-J model separated ophthalmopathy from stable hyperthyroidism. Among clonotypes expanded in thyroid above 0.001, most were also found in blood.

Every diagnosis used clinical symptoms, serum thyroxine and TRAb, thyroid ultrasound and orbital computed tomography. Out of approximately 9.9 ml of fresh peripheral blood came the PBMCs. There are many counts of this clonotype. Its target is unknown. The germline V and J ends were trimmed by 1 base and 5 bases, with 21 bases remaining between them. CDR3 size: 17 residues. Per the germline V gene, CDR1 is SNHLY and CDR2 is FYNNEI. The source material, RNA transcripts, was used to amplify TCR beta CDR3 regions. Carried out on the TCR CDR3, a first-round RT-PCR used the HTBI primer set. TCRdb re-called the multiplex PCR reads through MiXCR, storing one row per CDR3 protein. The profile shows 640,000 or so distinct CDR3 sequences, roughly 14% of them singletons.

This chain joins TRBV2 and TRBJ2-7; a weak D match, TRBD2 (7 bases). This receptor was obtained from a woman between 40 and 50 years old with Graves' ophthalmopathy. Sequenced sample: blood. This chain's CDR3 is CASSEGRGGTRVDEQYF. For the CDR3, the DNA is TGTGCCAGCAGTGAAGGGAGGGGGGGGACGCGGGTCGACGAGCAGTACTTC.